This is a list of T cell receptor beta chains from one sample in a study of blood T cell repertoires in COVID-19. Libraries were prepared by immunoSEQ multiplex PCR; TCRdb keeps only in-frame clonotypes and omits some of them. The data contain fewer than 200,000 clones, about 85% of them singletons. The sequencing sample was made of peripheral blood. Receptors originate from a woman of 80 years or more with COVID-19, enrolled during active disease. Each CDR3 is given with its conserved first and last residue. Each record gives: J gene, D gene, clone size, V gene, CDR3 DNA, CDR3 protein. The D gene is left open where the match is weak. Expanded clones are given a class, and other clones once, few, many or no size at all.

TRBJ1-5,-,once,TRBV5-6,TGTGCCAGCAGCTTGGGTGGGAGAGGTGATCAGCCCCAGCATTTT,CASSLGGRGDQPQHF
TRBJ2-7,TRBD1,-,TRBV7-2,TGTGCCAGCAGCTCCCACAGGGGGCTGGGGCAGTACTTC,CASSSHRGLGQYF
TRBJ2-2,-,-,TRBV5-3,TGTGCCAGAAGCATCGGTGGACAGAACACCGGGGAGCTGTTTTTT,CARSIGGQNTGELFF
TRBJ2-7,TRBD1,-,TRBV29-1,TGCAGCGTTCTAGCCGGGACAGGGGGATACGAGCAGTACTTC,CSVLAGTGGYEQYF
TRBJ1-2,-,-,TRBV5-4,TGTGCCAGCAGCTTGGGACAGAATTATCGTTATGGCTACACCTTC,CASSLGQNYRYGYTF
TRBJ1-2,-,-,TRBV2,TGTGCCAGCAGTGAGGCGGGACGAGGAACGTACACCTTC,CASSEAGRGTYTF
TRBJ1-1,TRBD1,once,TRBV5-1,TGCGCCAGCAACATGGGACAGGGGAGTTTGAGAACTGAAGCTTTCTTT,CASNMGQGSLRTEAFF
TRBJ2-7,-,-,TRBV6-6,TGTGCCAGCAGTTCTCCGGGTGACTCCTACGAGCAGTACTTC,CASSSPGDSYEQYF
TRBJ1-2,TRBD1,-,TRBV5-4,TGTGCCAGCAGCTTGGAAAACAGGGGGTATTATGGCTACACCTTC,CASSLENRGYYGYTF
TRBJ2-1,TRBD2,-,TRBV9,TGTGCCAGCAGCCCCGCTAGCGGTCCCTACAATGAGCAGTTCTTC,CASSPASGPYNEQFF
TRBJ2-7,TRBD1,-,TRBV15,TGTGCCACCAGCAGTATGACAGGGGGATCTTACGAGCAGTACTTC,CATSSMTGGSYEQYF
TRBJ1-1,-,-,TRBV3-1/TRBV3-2,TGTGCCGTCAGGGGCTCGGGGACTGAAGCTTTCTTT,CAVRGSGTEAFF
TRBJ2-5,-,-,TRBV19,TGTGCCAGTAGTACAGGTGTGCGAGAGACCCAGTACTTC,CASSTGVRETQYF
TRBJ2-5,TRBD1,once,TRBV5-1,TGCGCCAGCAGCTTGGCCGAGTCGACAGGGGGCAAAGAGACCCAGTACTTC,CASSLAESTGGKETQYF
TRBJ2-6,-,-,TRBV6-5,TGTGCCAGCACCCCCGGTCGGAGGGGGGCCAACGTCCTGACTTTC,CASTPGRRGANVLTF